These T cell receptor beta chains were read from a single sample in a study of blood T cell repertoires in COVID-19. Sequencing was performed with immunoSEQ multiplex PCR; in TCRdb, only in-frame clones are kept and a portion is missing. The sample yields under 200,000 clones, around 87% seen once. Sequencing was carried out using peripheral blood. The source of these receptors is a young man with acute or convalescent COVID-19. CDR3s include the opening cysteine and the closing phenylalanine or tryptophan. Each record gives: D gene, V gene, clone size, J gene, CDR3 DNA, CDR3 protein. The D gene is left open where the match is weak. A clone size is listed for some rows: how often the clone was seen (once, few, many), or a class if it is expanded.

.	TRBV19	.	TRBJ1-1	TGTGCCAGTAGTATAGTAGGAGTAGGTGCCATGAACACTGAAGCTTTCTTT	CASSIVGVGAMNTEAFF
.	TRBV27	.	TRBJ1-5	TGTGCCAGCAGCCCAGACAGTGGCAATCAGCCCCAGCATTTT	CASSPDSGNQPQHF
.	TRBV20-1	.	TRBJ1-2	TGCAGTGGCTCACAATATGGCTACACCTTC	CSGSQYGYTF
TRBD1	TRBV4-2	.	TRBJ1-5	TGTGCCAGCAGCCAAGGGACAGGGGGCGTTCAGCCCCAGCATTTT	CASSQGTGGVQPQHF
TRBD2	TRBV9	.	TRBJ2-1	TGTGCCAGCAGCGGCCTTAGCGGGGGCAACAATGAGCAGTTCTTC	CASSGLSGGNNEQFF
TRBD2	TRBV10-1	.	TRBJ2-1	TGCGCCAGCAGTGAGACCGAGACCCCAGCGGGGGAGCAGTTCTTC	CASSETETPAGEQFF
.	TRBV6-5	.	TRBJ1-5	TGTGCCAGCAGGACAGGTGGGGTTCAGCCCCAGCATTTT	CASRTGGVQPQHF
.	TRBV12-3/TRBV12-4	few	TRBJ1-6	TGTGCCAGCAGTTTCAATCCTAGCTCACCCCTCCACTTT	CASSFNPSSPLHF
.	TRBV21-1	.	TRBJ2-7	TGTGCCAGCAGCAGGACAGGGGCGGGGGAGCAGTACTTC	CASSRTGAGEQYF
TRBD1	TRBV6-4	once	TRBJ2-2	TGTGCCAGCAGTGGATCAACAGGGGCTGGGACCGGGGAGCTGTTTTTT	CASSGSTGAGTGELFF
.	TRBV18	once	TRBJ1-2	TGTGCCAGCTCACCCCTTAAGGAGGGTTATGGCTACACCTTC	CASSPLKEGYGYTF
.	TRBV4-1	.	TRBJ2-7	TGCGCCAGCAGCCAAGATCTTACGGGTTTCGCCTACGAGCAGTACTTC	CASSQDLTGFAYEQYF
.	TRBV5-4	once	TRBJ1-1	TGTGCCAGCAGCGTCGACAGGATGAACACTGAAGCTTTCTTT	CASSVDRMNTEAFF
.	TRBV5-6	.	TRBJ1-2	TGTGCCAGCAGCTTGAGGGAGGGGAGCTATGGCTACACCTTC	CASSLREGSYGYTF
TRBD1	TRBV12-5	.	TRBJ2-7	TGTGCTAGTGGTTTGGCGAGGACCACAGGGGATCAATCCTACGAGCAGTACTTC	CASGLARTTGDQSYEQYF
TRBD1	TRBV4-2	few	TRBJ1-5	TGTGCCAGCACCCGGGACAGGGGGATCAATCAGCCCCAGCATTTT	CASTRDRGINQPQHF
TRBD2	TRBV25-1	.	TRBJ2-1	TGTGCCAGCAGTGACCAAAGGACTAGCGGGGTGGATGAGCAGTTCTTC	CASSDQRTSGVDEQFF
.	TRBV6-4	few	TRBJ1-4	TGTGCCAGCAGTGCGGACAGCGAGAATGAAAAACTGTTTTTT	CASSADSENEKLFF
TRBD2	TRBV3-1/TRBV3-2	.	TRBJ2-1	TGTGCCAGCAGCCAAGGGAATCTAGCGGGGGACTCCTACAATGAGCAGTTCTTC	CASSQGNLAGDSYNEQFF
TRBD1	TRBV5-1	once	TRBJ1-2	TGCGCCAGCAGCTTTACAGGGGGCTGGGGCTACACCTTC	CASSFTGGWGYTF
TRBD1	TRBV19	.	TRBJ1-1	TGTGCCAGTAGTGTTGACAGGGGAACTGAAGCTTTCTTT	CASSVDRGTEAFF
TRBD2	TRBV29-1	.	TRBJ2-5	TGCAGCGTTGCCGCCGAAGCGGGGGGGCGACAAGAGACCCAGTACTTC	CSVAAEAGGRQETQYF
.	TRBV13	.	TRBJ1-2	TGTGCCAGCAGCCCCGGGAGGGTGGGGTATGGCTACACCTTC	CASSPGRVGYGYTF
TRBD1	TRBV7-6	.	TRBJ2-1	TGTGCCAGCAGCCTACGTCCGGGACAGATTTACAATGAGCAGTTCTTC	CASSLRPGQIYNEQFF
.	TRBV30	.	TRBJ1-6	TGTGCCTGGAGTGGACAGTTCCTGGGGAATTCACCCCTCCACTTT	CAWSGQFLGNSPLHF
TRBD2	TRBV6-5	.	TRBJ2-5	TGTGCCAGCAAAAAGGGACTAGCGGCGGAGACCCAGTACTTC	CASKKGLAAETQYF
.	TRBV29-1	.	TRBJ2-1	TGCAGCGCCCAAATTGAACAAGCCTACAATGAGCAGTTCTTC	CSAQIEQAYNEQFF
TRBD1	TRBV30	.	TRBJ1-4	TGTGCCTGGGGTAGGGGGCTCGATGAAAAACTGTTTTTT	CAWGRGLDEKLFF
.	TRBV15	.	TRBJ2-5	TGTGCCACCAGCAGAGAGCGAGGGCCTCAAGAGACCCAGTACTTC	CATSRERGPQETQYF
TRBD1	TRBV12-3/TRBV12-4	.	TRBJ1-1	TGTGCCAGCAAGCCGGGACAGGTCACTGAAGCTTTCTTT	CASKPGQVTEAFF
TRBD1	TRBV19	.	TRBJ1-1	TGTGCCAGTAGTATTACCGGGACAGGGAACACTGAAGCTTTCTTT	CASSITGTGNTEAFF
.	TRBV11-3	.	TRBJ2-7	TGTGCCAGCAGCTTACAGGGGTCCTACGAGCAGTACTTC	CASSLQGSYEQYF
.	TRBV19	.	TRBJ1-1	TGTGCCAGTTCAGACAGAATGAACACTGAAGCTTTCTTT	CASSDRMNTEAFF
TRBD2	TRBV7-8	.	TRBJ2-2	TGTGCCAGCAGCTTCCTTAGCGGGGGGGCGGACGGGGAGCTGTTTTTT	CASSFLSGGADGELFF
.	TRBV11-3	.	TRBJ1-1	TGTGCCAGCAGTTGTAGGACAGCCCGAAACACTGAAGCTTTCTTT	CASSCRTARNTEAFF
.	TRBV30	.	TRBJ1-3	TGTGCCTGGAGTCGCGCGGGAGAGGGAAACACCATATATTTT	CAWSRAGEGNTIYF
.	TRBV27	.	TRBJ1-4	TGTGCCAGCAGTCCTCGGACGGGACATCCCGAAAAACTGTTTTTT	CASSPRTGHPEKLFF
TRBD1	TRBV7-9	once	TRBJ1-4	TGTGCCAGCAGCGTTCCGGGACAGGGGCGAGAAAAACTGTTTTTT	CASSVPGQGREKLFF
.	TRBV5-1	.	TRBJ1-1	TGCGCCAGCAGCCCCCCCTCTGGGGGGGTGGATACTGAAGCTTTCTTT	CASSPPSGGVDTEAFF
TRBD1	TRBV30	.	TRBJ2-4	TGTGCCTGGAGACTCCCGGGACAGGGATTAGCCAAAAACATTCAGTACTTC	CAWRLPGQGLAKNIQYF
.	TRBV10-1	.	TRBJ1-1	TGCGCCAGCAGTAAACAACGGAACACTGAAGCTTTCTTT	CASSKQRNTEAFF
TRBD1	TRBV7-2	.	TRBJ1-3	TGTGCCAGCAGGGCCGGGACAGCACTTCCCATCTCTGGAAACACCATATATTTT	CASRAGTALPISGNTIYF
.	TRBV24-1	.	TRBJ2-2	TGTGCCACCAGTGATTTGTCCGACACCGGGGAGCTGTTTTTT	CATSDLSDTGELFF
TRBD1	TRBV7-2	.	TRBJ1-1	TGTGCCAGCAGCCCGGGACAGGGATCCACTGAAGCTTTCTTT	CASSPGQGSTEAFF
.	TRBV19	.	TRBJ1-5	TGTGCCAGTAGTAGCCCCCGACAGGTTCGCAATCAGCCCCAGCATTTT	CASSSPRQVRNQPQHF
.	TRBV30	.	TRBJ2-3	TGTGCCTGGACAGGGTACACAGATACGCAGTATTTT	CAWTGYTDTQYF
.	TRBV11-2	.	TRBJ1-3	TGTGCCAGCAGCTTAGGCTACAGCTCTGGAAACACCATATATTTT	CASSLGYSSGNTIYF
.	TRBV6-4	.	TRBJ1-1	TGTGCCAGCAGTGACTCTGCAGAGAACACTGAAGCTTTCTTT	CASSDSAENTEAFF